This T cell receptor beta chain originates from a study of shared clonotypes between healthy human individuals. Overall study results and limits: Naive CD4 clonotypes were shared across a few donors at roughly 5%. As a rule, naive subsets had a larger estimated richness than memory subsets.

Looked up from germline, CDR1 is MDHEN and CDR2 is SYDVKM. The CDR3 covers 15 residues. V was shortened by 7 bases and J by 8 bases, with 23 bases between the two germline ends. This table comes from immunoSEQ multiplex PCR, and its TCRdb copy is limited to in-frame clones, with some not included. This repertoire shows a few million clones, 90% to 95% found once; its top ten account for over 0.12%. Both subsets, CD45RA+ naive and CD45RA-negative memory, were split from the CD4+ cells. Regarding this clone: Its target is not known.

The source material was naive CD4+ T cells sorted from blood. Subset given: CD45RA+ positively selected. The V gene is TRBV28, the J gene TRBJ1-1; no firm D call. The TCR was taken from a man younger than 30 in good health. The CDR3 region has the DNA TGTGCCAGCACCCCACCCCTGGGCCCTCCCGTGGAAGCTTTCTTT. Amino acids: CASTPPLGPPVEAFF.